The clone carrying this T cell receptor beta chain was seen more than once but under ten times. This entry comes from a study of CD8 T cells in Susac syndrome. Overall study context: When blood was collected, patients with Susac syndrome were therapy-naive, were taking corticosteroids, or were receiving intravenous immunoglobulin alone.

Random hexamers served to reverse transcribe roughly 0.5 to 1 ug RNA. MiXCR, applied by TCRdb to the immunoSEQ multiplex PCR reads, yields one record per CDR3 protein. The profile shows under 80,000 distinct CDR3 sequences, around 93% of them singletons. TCR beta sequencing was performed on blood CD8+ and CD4+ T cells. The clonotype was recovered from a human donor with Susac syndrome. The sample comprised CD4+ T cells from PBMCs.

The CDR3: CSVEDSGRATYEQYF. CDR3 nucleotides: TGCAGCGTTGAAGATTCTGGCAGGGCGACGTACGAGCAGTACTTC. The rearrangement links TRBV29-1 to TRBJ2-7; perhaps TRBD1 as D (5 bases). CDR3 length equals 15 residues. V was trimmed by 0 bases and J by 4 bases, leaving 16 bases between them. Per the germline V gene, CDR1 is SQVTM and CDR2 is ANQGSEA.